This T cell receptor beta chain was sequenced during a study of OX40 agonist ivuxolimab in advanced cancers. Points from the study as a whole: Among T cells, CD8+ cells averaged more expanded clones than CD4+ cells. A proportion of nonresponders additionally exhibited low normalized T-cell clonal expansion.

This clone has a handful of counts. Antigen specificity is unknown. TCRdb's copy holds only in-frame clones and misses some; the assay was immunoSEQ multiplex PCR. This sample has 71,000 or so clones, with approximately 90% found just once. V was pared by 5 bases and J by 0 bases, with 11 bases between. The CDR3 has 15 residues. The germline CDR1 and CDR2 sequences are LGHNA and YSLEER. This sequence was found in an adult with an advanced solid tumor such as melanoma, head and neck, liver or kidney cancer. Sample: CD4+ or CD8+ T cells sorted from blood, taken in a trial of the OX40 agonist ivuxolimab. V gene TRBV4-3 combines with J gene TRBJ1-3; possibly TRBD1 for D (5 bases). The CDR3 loop is CASSESQVSGNTIYF. For the CDR3, the DNA is TGCGCCAGCAGCGAATCACAGGTCTCTGGAAACACCATATATTTT.